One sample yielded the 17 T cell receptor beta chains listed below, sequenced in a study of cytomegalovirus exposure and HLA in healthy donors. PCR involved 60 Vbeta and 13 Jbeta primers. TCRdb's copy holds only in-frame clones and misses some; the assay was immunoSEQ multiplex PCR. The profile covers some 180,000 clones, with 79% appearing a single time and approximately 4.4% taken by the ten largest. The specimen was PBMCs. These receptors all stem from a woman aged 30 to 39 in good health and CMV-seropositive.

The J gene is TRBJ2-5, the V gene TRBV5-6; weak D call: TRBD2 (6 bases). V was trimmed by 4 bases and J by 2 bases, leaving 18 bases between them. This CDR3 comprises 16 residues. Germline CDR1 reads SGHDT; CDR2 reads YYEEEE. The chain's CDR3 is CASSGGTEGGQETQYF. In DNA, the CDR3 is TGTGCCAGCAGCGGGGGGACGGAAGGAGGTCAAGAGACCCAGTACTTC.

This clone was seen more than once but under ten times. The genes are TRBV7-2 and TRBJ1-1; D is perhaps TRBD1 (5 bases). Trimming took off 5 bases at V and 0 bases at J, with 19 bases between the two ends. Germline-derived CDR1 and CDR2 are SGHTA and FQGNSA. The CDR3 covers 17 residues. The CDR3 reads CASSPVSGTFMNTEAFF. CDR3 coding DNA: TGTGCCAGCAGCCCCGTTTCCGGGACTTTCATGAACACTGAAGCTTTCTTT.

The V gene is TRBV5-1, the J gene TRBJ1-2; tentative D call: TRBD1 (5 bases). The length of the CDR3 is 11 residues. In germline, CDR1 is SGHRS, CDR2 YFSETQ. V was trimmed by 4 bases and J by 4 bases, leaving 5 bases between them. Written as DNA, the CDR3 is TGCGCCAGCAGCGGGGCCTATGGCTACACCTTC. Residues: CASSGAYGYTF.

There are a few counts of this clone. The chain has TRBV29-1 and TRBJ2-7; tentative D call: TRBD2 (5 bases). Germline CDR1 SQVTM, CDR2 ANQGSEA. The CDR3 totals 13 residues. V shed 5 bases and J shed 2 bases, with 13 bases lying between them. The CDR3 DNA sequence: TGCAGCGTTTGGACTGAAAAAGCCTACGAGCAGTACTTC. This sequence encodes CSVWTEKAYEQYF.

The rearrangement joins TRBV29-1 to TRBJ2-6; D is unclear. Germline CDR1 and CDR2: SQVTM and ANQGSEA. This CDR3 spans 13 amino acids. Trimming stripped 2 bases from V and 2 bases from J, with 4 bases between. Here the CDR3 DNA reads TGCAGCGTTGAACTCCCTGGGGCCAACGTCCTGACTTTC. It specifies CSVELPGANVLTF.

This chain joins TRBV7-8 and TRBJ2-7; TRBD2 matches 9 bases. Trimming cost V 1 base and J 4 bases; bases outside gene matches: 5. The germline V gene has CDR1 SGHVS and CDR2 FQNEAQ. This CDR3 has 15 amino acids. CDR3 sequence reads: CASSLVLAGRYEQYF. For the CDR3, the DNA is TGTGCCAGCAGCTTAGTTCTAGCGGGAAGATACGAGCAGTACTTC.

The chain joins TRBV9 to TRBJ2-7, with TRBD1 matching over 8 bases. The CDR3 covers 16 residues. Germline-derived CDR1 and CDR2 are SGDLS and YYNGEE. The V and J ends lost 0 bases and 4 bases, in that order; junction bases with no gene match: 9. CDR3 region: CASSVGSTGGRYEQYF. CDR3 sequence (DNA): TGTGCCAGCAGCGTAGGTTCAACAGGGGGGAGATACGAGCAGTACTTC.

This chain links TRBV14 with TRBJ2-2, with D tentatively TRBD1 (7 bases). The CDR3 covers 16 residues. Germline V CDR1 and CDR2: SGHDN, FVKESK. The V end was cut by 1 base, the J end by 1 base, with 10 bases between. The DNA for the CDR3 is TGTGCCAGCAGCCAAGGCGGGACAGTGAACACCGGGGAGCTGTTTTTT. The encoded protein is CASSQGGTVNTGELFF.

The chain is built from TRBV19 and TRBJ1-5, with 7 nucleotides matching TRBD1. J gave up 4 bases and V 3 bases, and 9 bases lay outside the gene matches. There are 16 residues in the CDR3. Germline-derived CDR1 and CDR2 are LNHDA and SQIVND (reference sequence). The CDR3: CASSIGQELRNQPQHF. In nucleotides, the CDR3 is TGTGCCAGTAGTATTGGACAGGAGCTGCGAAATCAGCCCCAGCATTTT.

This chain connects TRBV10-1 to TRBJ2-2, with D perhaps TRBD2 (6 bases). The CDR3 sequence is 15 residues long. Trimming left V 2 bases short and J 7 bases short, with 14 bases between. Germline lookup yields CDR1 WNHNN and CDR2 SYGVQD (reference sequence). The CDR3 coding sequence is TGCGCCAGCAGTGAGGGGCCTGCGGAGGGCGGGGAGCTGTTTTTT. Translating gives CASSEGPAEGGELFF.

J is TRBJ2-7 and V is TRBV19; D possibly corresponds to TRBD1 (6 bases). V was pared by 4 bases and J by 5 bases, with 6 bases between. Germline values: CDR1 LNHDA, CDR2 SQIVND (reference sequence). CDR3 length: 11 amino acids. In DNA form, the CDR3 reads TGTGCCAGTAGTACAGGGGACGAGCAGTACTTC. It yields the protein CASSTGDEQYF.

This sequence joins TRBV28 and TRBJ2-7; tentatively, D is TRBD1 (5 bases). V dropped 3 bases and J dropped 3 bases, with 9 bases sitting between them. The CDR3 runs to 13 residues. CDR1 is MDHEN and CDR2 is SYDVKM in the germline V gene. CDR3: CASSFIGVYEQYF. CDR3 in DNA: TGTGCCAGCAGTTTCATAGGGGTCTACGAGCAGTACTTC.

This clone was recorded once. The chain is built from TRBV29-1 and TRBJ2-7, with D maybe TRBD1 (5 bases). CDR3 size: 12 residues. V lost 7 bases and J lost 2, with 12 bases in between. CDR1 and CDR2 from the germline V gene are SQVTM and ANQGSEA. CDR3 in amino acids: CSASGHPYEQYF. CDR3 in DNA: TGCAGCGCTTCAGGACACCCCTACGAGCAGTACTTC.

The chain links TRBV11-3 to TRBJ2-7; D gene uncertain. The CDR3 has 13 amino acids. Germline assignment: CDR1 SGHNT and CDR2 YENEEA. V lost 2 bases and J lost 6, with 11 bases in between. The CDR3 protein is CASSLISCSEQYF. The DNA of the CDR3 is TGTGCCAGCAGCTTAATTAGCTGCAGCGAGCAGTACTTC.

CDR3 in amino acids: CASEAAGSSYNEQFF. The DNA of the CDR3 is TGCGCCAGCGAGGCAGCGGGAAGCTCCTACAATGAGCAGTTCTTC. The chain combines TRBV5-1 with TRBJ2-1, with TRBD2 identical over 7 bases. CDR3 length: 15 amino acids. Germline V gene data show CDR1 as SGHRS and CDR2 as YFSETQ. The V gene end was trimmed by 7 bases and the J gene end by 0 bases; junction bases not matched to a gene: 7.

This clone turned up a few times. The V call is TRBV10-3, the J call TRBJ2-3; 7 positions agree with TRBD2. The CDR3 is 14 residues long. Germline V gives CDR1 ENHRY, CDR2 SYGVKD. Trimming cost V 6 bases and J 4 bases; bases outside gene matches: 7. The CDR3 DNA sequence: TGTGCCATCAGGGCCGGGACTAATGCAGATACGCAGTATTTT. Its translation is CAIRAGTNADTQYF.

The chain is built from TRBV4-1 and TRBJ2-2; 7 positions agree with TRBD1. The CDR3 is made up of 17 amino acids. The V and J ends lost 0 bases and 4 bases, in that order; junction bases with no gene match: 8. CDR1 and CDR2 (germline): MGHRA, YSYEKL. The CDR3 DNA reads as TGCGCCAGCAGCCAAGATCGGGGACAGTCGCTCACCGGGGAGCTGTTTTTT. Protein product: CASSQDRGQSLTGELFF.